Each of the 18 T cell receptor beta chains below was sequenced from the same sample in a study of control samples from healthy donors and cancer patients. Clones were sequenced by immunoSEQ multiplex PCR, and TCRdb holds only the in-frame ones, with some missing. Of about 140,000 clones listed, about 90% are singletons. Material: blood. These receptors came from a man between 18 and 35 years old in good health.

CDR3 protein: CASSSGAKGTSSEAFF. DNA for the CDR3: TGTGCCAGCAGCTCCGGAGCCAAGGGGACTAGTTCTGAAGCTTTCTTT. The V gene is TRBV11-3, the J gene TRBJ1-1; D is perhaps TRBD1 (5 bases). The CDR3 loop spans 16 amino acids. The germline gives CDR1 SGHNT, CDR2 YENEEA. Deletions cut 4 bases from V and 6 bases from J, with 21 bases between.

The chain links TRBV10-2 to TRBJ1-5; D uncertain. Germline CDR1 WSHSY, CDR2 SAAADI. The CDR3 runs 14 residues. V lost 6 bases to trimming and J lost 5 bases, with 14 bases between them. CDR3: CASRDGWRDQPQHF. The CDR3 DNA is TGCGCCAGCAGGGACGGGTGGAGGGATCAGCCCCAGCATTTT.

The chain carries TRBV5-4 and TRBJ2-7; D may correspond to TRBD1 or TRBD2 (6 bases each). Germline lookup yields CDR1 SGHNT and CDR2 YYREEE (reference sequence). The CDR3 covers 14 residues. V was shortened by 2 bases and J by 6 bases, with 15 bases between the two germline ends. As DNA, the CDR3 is TGTGCCAGCAGCTTACAGGGTGGGGGAGGCGAGCAGTACTTC. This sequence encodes CASSLQGGGGEQYF. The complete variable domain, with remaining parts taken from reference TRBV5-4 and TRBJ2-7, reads ETGVTQSPTHLIKTRGQQVTLRCSSQSGHNTVSWYQQALGQGPQFIFQYYREEENGRGNFPPRFSGLQFPNYSSELNVNALELDDSALYLCASSLQGGGGEQYFGPGTRLTVT.

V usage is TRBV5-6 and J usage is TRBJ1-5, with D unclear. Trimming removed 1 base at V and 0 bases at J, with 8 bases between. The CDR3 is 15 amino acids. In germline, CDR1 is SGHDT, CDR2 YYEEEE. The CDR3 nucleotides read TGTGCCAGCAGCTTGTCACTTTTTAGCAATCAGCCCCAGCATTTT. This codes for CASSLSLFSNQPQHF.

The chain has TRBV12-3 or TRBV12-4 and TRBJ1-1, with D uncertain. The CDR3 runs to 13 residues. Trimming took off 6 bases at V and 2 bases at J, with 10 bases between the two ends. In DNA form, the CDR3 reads TGTGCCAGCAGCCCTGGAGTAAACACTGAAGCTTTCTTT. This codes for CASSPGVNTEAFF.

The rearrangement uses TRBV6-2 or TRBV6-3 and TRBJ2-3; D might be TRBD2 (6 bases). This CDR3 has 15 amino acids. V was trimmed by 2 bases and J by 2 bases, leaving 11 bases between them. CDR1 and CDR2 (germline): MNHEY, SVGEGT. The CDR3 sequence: CASSYISGPTDTQYF. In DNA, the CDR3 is TGTGCCAGCAGTTACATTAGCGGCCCCACAGATACGCAGTATTTT.

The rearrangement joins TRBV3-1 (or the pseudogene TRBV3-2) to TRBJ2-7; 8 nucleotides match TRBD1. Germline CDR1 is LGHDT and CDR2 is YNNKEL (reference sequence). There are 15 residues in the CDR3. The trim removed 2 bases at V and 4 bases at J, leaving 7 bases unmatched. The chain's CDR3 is CASSQSRTGKYEQYF. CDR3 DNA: TGTGCCAGCAGCCAATCACGGACAGGGAAATACGAGCAGTACTTC.

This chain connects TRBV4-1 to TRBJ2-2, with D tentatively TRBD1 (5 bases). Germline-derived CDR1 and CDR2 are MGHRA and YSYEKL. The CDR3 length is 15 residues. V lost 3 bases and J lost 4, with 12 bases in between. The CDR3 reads CASSQLPTVTGELFF. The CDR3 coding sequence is TGCGCCAGCAGCCAGCTACCGACAGTCACCGGGGAGCTGTTTTTT.

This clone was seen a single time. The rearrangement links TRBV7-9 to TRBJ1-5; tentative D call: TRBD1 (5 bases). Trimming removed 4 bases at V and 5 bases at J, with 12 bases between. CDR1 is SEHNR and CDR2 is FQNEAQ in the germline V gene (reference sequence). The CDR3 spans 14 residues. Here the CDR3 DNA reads TGTGCCAGCAGCTCCGTCTCGGGGCATCAGCCCCAGCATTTT. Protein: CASSSVSGHQPQHF. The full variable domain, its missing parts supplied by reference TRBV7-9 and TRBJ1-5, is DTGVSQNPRHKITKRGQNVTFRCDPISEHNRLYWYRQTLGQGPEFLTYFQNEAQLEKSRLLSDRFSAERPKGSFSTLEIQRTEQGDSAMYLCASSSVSGHQPQHFGDGTRLSIL.

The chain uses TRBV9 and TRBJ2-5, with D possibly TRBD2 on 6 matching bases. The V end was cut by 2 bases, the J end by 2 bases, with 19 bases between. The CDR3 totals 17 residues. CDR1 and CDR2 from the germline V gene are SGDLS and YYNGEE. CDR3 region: CASSVFSGDGEQETQYF. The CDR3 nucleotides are TGTGCCAGCAGCGTTTTTTCGGGGGACGGAGAGCAAGAGACCCAGTACTTC.

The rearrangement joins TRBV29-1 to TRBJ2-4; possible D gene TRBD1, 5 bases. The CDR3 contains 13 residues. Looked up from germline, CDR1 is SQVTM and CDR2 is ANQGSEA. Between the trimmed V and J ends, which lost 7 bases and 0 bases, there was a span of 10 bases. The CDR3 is CSAWTLAKNIQYF. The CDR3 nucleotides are TGCAGCGCCTGGACACTAGCCAAAAACATTCAGTACTTC.

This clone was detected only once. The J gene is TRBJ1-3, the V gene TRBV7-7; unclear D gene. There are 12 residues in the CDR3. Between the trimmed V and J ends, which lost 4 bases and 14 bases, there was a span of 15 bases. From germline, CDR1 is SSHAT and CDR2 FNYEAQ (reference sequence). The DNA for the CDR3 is TGTGCCAGCAGCTGTCTAATGGCAGACGTATATTTT. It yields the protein CASSCLMADVYF.

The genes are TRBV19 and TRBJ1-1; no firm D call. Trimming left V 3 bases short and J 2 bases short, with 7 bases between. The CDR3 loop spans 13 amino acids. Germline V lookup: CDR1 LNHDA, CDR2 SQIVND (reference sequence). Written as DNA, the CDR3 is TGTGCCAGTAGTATTGAGAGAAACACTGAAGCTTTCTTT. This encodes CASSIERNTEAFF.

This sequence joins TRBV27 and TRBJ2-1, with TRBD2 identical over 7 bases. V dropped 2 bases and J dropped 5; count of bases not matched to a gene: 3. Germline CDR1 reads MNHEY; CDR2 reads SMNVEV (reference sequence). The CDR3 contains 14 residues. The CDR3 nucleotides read TGTGCCAGCAGTTTACTGGGGGGGGACAATGAGCAGTTCTTC. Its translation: CASSLLGGDNEQFF.

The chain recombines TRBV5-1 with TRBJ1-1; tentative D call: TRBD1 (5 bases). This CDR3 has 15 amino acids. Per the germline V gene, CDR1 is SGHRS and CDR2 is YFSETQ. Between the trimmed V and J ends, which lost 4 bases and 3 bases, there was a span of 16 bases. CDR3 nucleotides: TGCGCCAGCAGCCACGAACTCCAGGGTTACACTGAAGCTTTCTTT. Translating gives CASSHELQGYTEAFF.

The CDR3 region has the DNA TGTGCCAGCAGCTCCCTGGTGACCGAGCAGTACTTC. Its protein product is CASSSLVTEQYF. This chain links TRBV28 with TRBJ2-7; D uncertain. The germline gives CDR1 MDHEN, CDR2 SYDVKM. This CDR3 is built from 12 residues. Trimming shortened V by 6 bases and J by 6 bases, and 12 bases separated the two germline ends.

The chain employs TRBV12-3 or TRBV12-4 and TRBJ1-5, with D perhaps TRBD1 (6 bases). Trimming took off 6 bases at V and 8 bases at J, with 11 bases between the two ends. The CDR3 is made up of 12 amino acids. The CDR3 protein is CASSPQGKPQHF. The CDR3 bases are TGTGCCAGCAGCCCTCAGGGGAAGCCCCAGCATTTT.

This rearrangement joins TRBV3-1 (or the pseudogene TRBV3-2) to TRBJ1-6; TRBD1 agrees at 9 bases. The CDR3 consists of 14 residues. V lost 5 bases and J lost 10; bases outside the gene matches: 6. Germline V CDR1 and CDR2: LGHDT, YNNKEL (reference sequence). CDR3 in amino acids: CASSSRTGESPLHF. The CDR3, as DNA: TGTGCCAGCAGCTCACGGACAGGGGAATCACCCCTCCACTTT.